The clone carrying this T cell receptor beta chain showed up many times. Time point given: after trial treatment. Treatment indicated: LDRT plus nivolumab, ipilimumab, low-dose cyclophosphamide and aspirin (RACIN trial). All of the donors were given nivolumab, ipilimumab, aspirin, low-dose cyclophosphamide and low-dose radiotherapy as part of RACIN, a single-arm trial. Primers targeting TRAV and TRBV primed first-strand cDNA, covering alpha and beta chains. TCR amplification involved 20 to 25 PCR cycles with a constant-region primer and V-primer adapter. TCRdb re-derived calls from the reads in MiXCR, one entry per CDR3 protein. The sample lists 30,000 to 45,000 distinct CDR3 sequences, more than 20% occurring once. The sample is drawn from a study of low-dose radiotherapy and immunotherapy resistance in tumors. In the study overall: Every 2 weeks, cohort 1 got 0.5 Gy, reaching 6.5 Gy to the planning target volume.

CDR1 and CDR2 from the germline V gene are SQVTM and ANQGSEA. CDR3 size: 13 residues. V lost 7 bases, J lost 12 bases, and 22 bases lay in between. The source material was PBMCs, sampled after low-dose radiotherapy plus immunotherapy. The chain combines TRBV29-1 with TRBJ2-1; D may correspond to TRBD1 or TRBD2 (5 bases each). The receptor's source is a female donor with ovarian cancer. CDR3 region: CSAPTPPGLGQFF. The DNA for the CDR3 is TGCAGCGCCCCAACCCCCCCGGGGCTTGGGCAGTTCTTC.